This TCR beta chain came from a study of CD8 T cells in Susac syndrome. Overall study findings and caveats: The study recognized that its TCR sequencing and HLA analysis covered a relatively small number of individuals.

V was clipped by 2 bases and J by 2 bases, with 14 bases between them. In germline, CDR1 is SGHRS, CDR2 YFSETQ. This CDR3 is 16 amino acids long. CD8+ and CD4+ T cells circulating in blood were sequenced for TCR beta. Isolation of CD8+ and CD4+ T cells was performed negatively, whereas enrichment of TEMRA cells was done by FACS. Regarding this clonotype: The target antigen is unknown.

Reverse transcription of about 0.45 to 1 ug RNA was performed with random hexamers. Multiplex PCR with immunoSEQ amplified the TCR beta CDR3 across 54 Vbeta and 13 Jbeta. TCRdb used MiXCR to reprocess the immunoSEQ multiplex PCR reads, holding one entry per CDR3 protein. The sample yields about 200,000 distinct CDR3 sequences, 85% to 95% seen once. Sample: CD4+ T cells from PBMCs. The sequence derives from a human donor in good health. This rearrangement joins TRBV5-1 to TRBJ2-1, with a weak D call TRBD2 (7 bases). As DNA, the CDR3 is TGCGCCAGCAGCTTAAGGGAGGGGGTGGCCTACAATGAGCAGTTCTTC. It translates to CASSLREGVAYNEQFF.